Included here is one T cell receptor (beta chain) sequence, with context. The target antigen is unknown. This sample was included in a study of a mutant IDH1 vaccine in newly diagnosed glioma. Background on the study: V12 came at week 35, V13 at week 47. Study-wide points: Whatever changes occurred in top peripheral T cell clonotypes seemed unrelated to pseudoprogression.

Germline values: CDR1 MNHEY, CDR2 SVGAGI. The CDR3 has 15 amino acids. The germline V and J ends were trimmed by 7 bases and 5 bases, with 20 bases remaining between them. Time point reported: week 35, safety follow-up. Doses of 300 ug of mutant IDH1 20-mer peptide were given with topical imiquimod. Sequencing used immunoSEQ multiplex PCR; TCRdb keeps in-frame clones, though not all of them. The sample has 45,000 to 60,000 clones, around 90% seen once. The source is a woman in her thirties or forties with glioma. V usage is TRBV6-5 and J usage is TRBJ2-5, with a possible D match to TRBD2 (6 bases). Material: PBMCs, obtained from a glioma patient whose treatment included an IDH1 peptide vaccine. The chain's CDR3 is CASKAVTSPRETQYF. The CDR3, as DNA: TGTGCCAGCAAGGCGGTTACTAGCCCCAGGGAGACCCAGTACTTC.